This T cell receptor beta chain emerged from a study of long-term antiretroviral therapy in people with HIV. CDR3 length: 16 amino acids. V trimming: 4 bases; J trimming: 3 bases; junction bases outside the gene matches: 9. The germline gives CDR1 SGHKS, CDR2 YYEKEE (reference sequence). They ran version v3.0 of the immunoSEQ assay at survey level. Measured with immunoSEQ multiplex PCR; TCRdb has only the in-frame clones, and not every one. Among about 19,000 clones, roughly 83% were seen once, and the ten largest hold roughly 8%. V gene TRBV5-5 combines with J gene TRBJ1-5, with TRBD1 matching over 8 bases. The material was unsorted PBMCs, obtained 0.9 years after starting antiretroviral therapy. This TCR came from a man between 18 and 29 years old with HIV. The CDR3 DNA follows: TGTGCCAGCAGCAGAAAACCGGGACAGGCCAATCAGCCCCAGCATTTT. Translation: CASSRKPGQANQPQHF.